The text below deals with one T cell receptor (beta chain). The record originates from a study of T cell responses to AZD1222 COVID-19 vaccine. Profiling relied on immunoSEQ multiplex PCR, and the TCRdb table lists in-frame clones only, not all of them. This sample has 100,000 or so clones, with roughly 89% found just once. This TCR came from an adult who received the AZD1222 COVID-19 vaccine. The specimen comprised peripheral blood, sampled 28 days after the second AZD1222 dose.

CDR3 coding DNA: TGTGCCAGCAGCCCGGGGGGGTTCAATCAGCCCCAGCATTTT. Translating gives CASSPGGFNQPQHF. The gene calls are TRBV25-1 and TRBJ1-5, with D possibly matching TRBD1 (5 bases). V lost 6 bases and J lost 3, with 12 bases in between. CDR3 length equals 14 residues. CDR1 is MGHDK and CDR2 is SYGVNS in the germline V gene.